This TCR beta chain was recovered during a study of a mutant IDH1 vaccine in newly diagnosed glioma. The wider study: Standard pretreatment was either radiotherapy, temozolomide, or, for most, radiochemotherapy with temozolomide. General observations from the study: Pseudoprogression appears to have had no connection to changes in top peripheral T cell clonotypes.

As to this clone: What it binds is unknown.

The sample's time point: week 23, last vaccination. The study gave 300 ug of mutant IDH1 20-mer peptide per vaccine dose, with topical imiquimod. Generated by immunoSEQ multiplex PCR, the TCRdb table keeps only in-frame clones and is missing some. The table lists about 67,000 clones, 84% of them singletons. In germline, CDR1 is MNHNY, CDR2 SVGAGI (reference sequence). The CDR3 is 11 residues long. V was pared by 6 bases and J by 4 bases, with 3 bases between. This receptor was taken from a man between 18 and 29 years old with glioma. This sample comprised PBMCs, obtained from a glioma patient whose treatment included an IDH1 peptide vaccine. This chain connects TRBV6-6 to TRBJ1-4; D gene unclear. The CDR3: CASSYNEKLFF. CDR3 nucleotide sequence: TGTGCCAGCAGCTATAATGAAAAACTGTTTTTT.